The 21 T cell receptor beta chains presented below share a single source sample, sequenced in a study of long-term antiretroviral therapy in people with HIV (dated by TCRdb to between 2022 and 2023). The immunoSEQ hsTCRB v3.0 assay was used at survey level resolution to sequence the TRB variable region. TCRdb holds this immuneACCESS table with in-frame rearrangements only. Some clones are missing; in checked studies, unresolved V genes explain under half, and the rest has no known cause. In this sample the table shows tens of thousands of clones, around nine tenths of which occur a single time. The biggest ten clones account for less than 6% of the sample. The input for sequencing was unsorted PBMCs, taken about 4.5 years after starting antiretroviral therapy. The receptors stem from a man younger than 40 with HIV.

This clone was seen just once. CDR3 protein: CASSPQGNTEAFF. The CDR3 bases are TGTGCCAGCTCACCACAGGGGAACACTGAAGCTTTCTTT. The V gene is TRBV18, the J gene TRBJ1-1; D is undetermined. V was trimmed by 1 base and J by 1 base, leaving 4 bases between them. CDR1 KGHSH and CDR2 LQKENI come from the germline V gene. This CDR3 is 13 amino acids long.

The chain employs TRBV19 and TRBJ2-5; D ambiguous. The CDR3 covers 15 residues. The germline CDR1 and CDR2 sequences are LNHDA and SQIVND (reference sequence). Trimming shortened V by 1 base and J by 1 base, and 10 bases separated the two germline ends. CDR3 protein: CASSIGPAFQETQYF. CDR3 nucleotide sequence: TGTGCCAGTAGTATAGGGCCAGCGTTCCAAGAGACCCAGTACTTC.

The chain is built from TRBV12-5 and TRBJ2-3; no reliable D call. From germline, CDR1 is LGHNT and CDR2 FRNRAP. Trimming took 5 bases from V and 6 from J, leaving 6 bases between them. CDR3 length equals 11 residues. CDR3 protein: CASGPSDTQYF. DNA for the CDR3: TGTGCTAGTGGTCCCAGCGATACGCAGTATTTT.

This rearrangement joins TRBV9 to TRBJ1-2, with a tentative D call TRBD1 (5 bases). Trimming cost V 0 bases and J 8 bases, with 8 bases left between them. The V gene's germline CDR1 is SGDLS and CDR2 YYNGEE. The CDR3 spans 12 residues. The CDR3 DNA follows: TGTGCCAGCAGCGTAGGTGGGGGGGGCTACACCTTC. Protein sequence: CASSVGGGGYTF. The whole variable domain, filled in from reference TRBV9 and TRBJ1-2, reads DSGVTQTPKHLITATGQRVTLRCSPRSGDLSVYWYQQSLDQGLQFLIQYYNGEERAKGNILERFSAQQFPDLHSELNLSSLELGDSALYFCASSVGGGGYTFGSGTRLTVV.

The CDR3 is CASSLGPYNEQFF. CDR3 nucleotide sequence: TGTGCCAGCAGCCTCGGCCCCTACAATGAGCAGTTCTTC. V usage is TRBV21-1 and J usage is TRBJ2-1. TRBV21-1 is designated a pseudogene. The CDR3 covers 13 residues.

This clone has a handful of counts. V usage is TRBV19 and J usage is TRBJ2-2, with D tentatively TRBD2 (5 bases). Germline CDR1 LNHDA, CDR2 SQIVND (reference sequence). Trimming cost V 3 bases and J 7 bases, with 24 bases left between them. The CDR3 totals 18 residues. The CDR3: CASSMSIGGPSYGGELFF. CDR3 nucleotides: TGTGCCAGTAGTATGAGTATCGGAGGACCGTCTTATGGCGGGGAGCTGTTTTTT.

The chain links TRBV7-6 to TRBJ2-5; TRBD2 matches 13 bases. Trimming took 4 bases from V and 1 from J; bases not matched to a gene: 6. Germline V gene lookup returns CDR1 SGHVS and CDR2 FNYEAQ. This CDR3 spans 17 amino acids. DNA for the CDR3: TGTGCCAGCAGCTCAGGGACTAGCGGGGCGACCCAAGAGACCCAGTACTTC. It yields the protein CASSSGTSGATQETQYF. Together with reference TRBV7-6 and TRBJ2-5, the CDR3 gives the full variable domain: GAGVSQSPRYKVTKRGQDVALRCDPISGHVSLYWYRQALGQGPEFLTYFNYEAQQDKSGLPNDRFSAERPEGSISTLTIQRTEQRDSAMYRCASSSGTSGATQETQYFGPGTRLLVL.

This sequence joins TRBV27 and TRBJ2-7, with a tentative D call TRBD1 (6 bases). V lost 6 bases and J lost 6, with 24 bases in between. The CDR3 extends over 16 amino acids. Germline V gene lookup returns CDR1 MNHEY and CDR2 SMNVEV (reference sequence). The CDR3 coding sequence is TGTGCCAGCAGCACCACAGCTGGGGCCCCAGGGGCCGAGCAGTACTTC. Translation: CASSTTAGAPGAEQYF.

This clone was observed a single time. The gene calls are TRBV19 and TRBJ1-2; D ambiguous. CDR3 length equals 14 residues. The V and J ends lost 2 bases and 4 bases respectively, with 11 bases between them. Germline CDR1 is LNHDA and CDR2 is SQIVND (reference sequence). CDR3 bases: TGTGCCAGTAGTATAAGCGAGGGTACCTATGGCTACACCTTC. Translated, it gives CASSISEGTYGYTF.

This chain links TRBV27 with TRBJ2-1; D might be TRBD1 (5 bases). The V gene's germline CDR1 is MNHEY and CDR2 SMNVEV (reference sequence). V gave up 7 bases and J gave up 9 bases, with 13 bases separating them. The CDR3 consists of 12 residues. The CDR3 loop reads CASTLRGGEQFF. The CDR3, as DNA: TGTGCCAGCACCCTTAGGGGCGGTGAGCAGTTCTTC.

The chain uses TRBV11-2 and TRBJ2-7, with 7 bases fitting TRBD1. The CDR3 has 15 amino acids. From germline, CDR1 is SGHAT and CDR2 FQNNGV. Trimming cost V 2 bases and J 4 bases; bases outside gene matches: 8. The CDR3 DNA is TGTGCCAGCAGCTTAATACGGGACAGAATTTACGAGCAGTACTTC. Translating gives CASSLIRDRIYEQYF. Filled out from reference TRBV11-2 and TRBJ2-7, the complete variable domain reads EAGVAQSPRYKIIEKRQSVAFWCNPISGHATLYWYQQILGQGPKLLIQFQNNGVVDDSQLPKDRFSAERLKGVDSTLKIQPAKLEDSAVYLCASSLIRDRIYEQYFGPGTRLTVT.

The chain combines TRBV7-9 with TRBJ2-2, with D tentatively TRBD2 (6 bases). CDR3 length equals 15 residues. The germline gives CDR1 SEHNR, CDR2 FQNEAQ (reference sequence). The V end lost 10 bases, the J end lost 4 bases, and 19 bases lay between the germline ends. CDR3 nucleotide sequence: TGTGCCAAAAGGGGACCTAGCGTAGGCACCGGGGAGCTGTTTTTT. This sequence encodes CAKRGPSVGTGELFF.

This clone was observed a handful of times. The genes are TRBV7-9 and TRBJ2-6, with TRBD1 matching over 7 bases. This CDR3 comprises 16 residues. V shed 5 bases and J 3 bases; nucleotides not matched to a gene: 7. The germline V gene encodes CDR1 SEHNR and CDR2 FQNEAQ (reference sequence). The CDR3 here is CASSRDRNYGANVLTF. The CDR3 nucleotides are TGTGCCAGCAGCCGGGACAGAAACTATGGGGCCAACGTCCTGACTTTC.

In nucleotides, the CDR3 is TGTGCCAGCAGTGAAAGGTCCGGGACAGGGGGCGGTGAGACCCAGTACTTC. Amino acids: CASSERSGTGGGETQYF. V gene TRBV6-1 combines with J gene TRBJ2-5; 12 nucleotides agree with TRBD1. Germline-derived CDR1 and CDR2 are MNHNS and SASEGT. Trimming took 2 bases from V and 5 from J; bases not matched to a gene: 9. CDR3 size: 17 residues.

The J gene is TRBJ1-4, the V gene TRBV23-1; D call uncertain. TRBV23-1 is labeled an ORF, and its function is uncertain. Trimming took 1 base from V and 6 from J, leaving 12 bases between them. The CDR3 is made up of 15 amino acids. CDR3: CASSQLPGCDEKLFF. The CDR3 region has the DNA TGCGCCAGCAGTCAATTGCCCGGGTGCGATGAAAAACTGTTTTTT.

The rearrangement links TRBV28 to TRBJ1-3; a possible D gene is TRBD1 (5 bases). The V end lost 2 bases, the J end lost 2 bases, and 13 bases lay between the germline ends. The CDR3 is 16 residues long. CDR1 is MDHEN and CDR2 is SYDVKM in the germline V gene. The CDR3 DNA reads TGTGCCAGCAGTTTACGCGGGTCGACAGCTGGAAACACCATATATTTT. Its protein is CASSLRGSTAGNTIYF.

The chain combines TRBV11-2 with TRBJ1-5; D possibly corresponds to TRBD1 (5 bases). The CDR3 covers 16 residues. The V and J ends lost 1 base and 0 bases respectively, with 10 bases between them. Germline lookup yields CDR1 SGHAT and CDR2 FQNNGV. This chain's CDR3 is CASSLVGGTSNQPQHF. DNA of the CDR3: TGTGCCAGCAGCTTAGTTGGGGGGACTAGCAATCAGCCCCAGCATTTT.

The rearrangement uses TRBV5-1 and TRBJ2-2; 10 bases match TRBD2. CDR1 SGHRS and CDR2 YFSETQ come from the germline V gene. The V segment lost 2 bases and the J segment 8 bases; nucleotides outside the gene matches: 3. The CDR3 loop spans 14 amino acids. The CDR3 reads CASSLAGGPGELFF. CDR3 in DNA: TGCGCCAGCAGCTTAGCGGGAGGGCCAGGGGAGCTGTTTTTT.

DNA of the CDR3: TGTGCCAGCTCACCACTGGGGGAAGGAAACACCATATATTTT. It translates to CASSPLGEGNTIYF. The chain recombines TRBV18 with TRBJ1-3, with TRBD1 as a possible D gene (5 bases). Deletions cut 1 base from V and 4 bases from J, with 8 bases between. The CDR3 sequence is 14 residues long. CDR1 and CDR2 from the germline V gene are KGHSH and LQKENI.

This clone was seen once. This sequence joins TRBV7-2 and TRBJ2-3; 7 bases match TRBD1. After removal of 5 bases from V and 0 bases from J, the junction contained 8 bases not matched to a gene. The CDR3 loop spans 16 amino acids. Germline CDR1 and CDR2: SGHTA and FQGNSA. CDR3 sequence: CASSLQGQPSTDTQYF. CDR3 nucleotide sequence: TGTGCCAGCAGCCTGCAGGGACAGCCCAGCACAGATACGCAGTATTTT.

The chain joins TRBV6-5 to TRBJ1-2; 8 bases fit TRBD1. CDR1 MNHEY and CDR2 SVGAGI come from the germline V gene. The J segment lost 7 bases and the V segment lost 6 bases, leaving 7 bases of the junction unmatched. This CDR3 is 13 amino acids long. CDR3 amino acids: CASRPTGGVGYTF. The CDR3 bases are TGTGCCAGCAGGCCCACAGGGGGAGTTGGCTACACCTTC.